Listed here are 28 T cell receptor beta chains from one sample, sequenced in a study of blood T cells in healthy people across ages. For the second PCR, which ran for about 6 to 11 cycles, a sample-barcoded 5' primer and a J-beta primer mix were used. MiXCR, applied by TCRdb to the 5' RACE reads, yields one record per CDR3 protein. Of about 1.6 million distinct CDR3 sequences in the sample, approximately 32% were seen once. Sequencing used blood. The receptors were sampled from a woman in her twenties or thirties in good health.

The chain is built from TRBV10-3 and TRBJ2-1; D remains unclear. Trimming took 8 bases from V and 10 from J, leaving 15 bases between them. This CDR3 has 12 amino acids. The germline gives CDR1 ENHRY, CDR2 SYGVKD. DNA of the CDR3: TGTGCCATCGGTAACGGGCACGTAGAGCAGTTCTTC. It encodes CAIGNGHVEQFF.

This clonotype has ten or more counts. The rearrangement links TRBV4-1 to TRBJ2-5; no clear D gene. Between the trimmed V and J ends, which lost 4 bases and 1 base, there was a span of 10 bases. The CDR3 covers 14 residues. Germline CDR1 and CDR2: MGHRA and YSYEKL. CDR3 sequence reads: CASSPWQSQETQYF. The CDR3 nucleotides read TGCGCCAGCAGCCCTTGGCAATCCCAAGAGACCCAGTACTTC.

This clonotype has a count of ten or more. The V gene is TRBV5-6, the J gene TRBJ2-3, with unresolved D. This CDR3 has 14 amino acids. Between the trimmed V and J ends, which lost 2 bases and 0 bases, there was a span of 7 bases. CDR1 is SGHDT and CDR2 is YYEEEE in the germline V gene. The DNA for the CDR3 is TGTGCCAGCAGCTTTTTTCGTAGCACAGATACGCAGTATTTT. Translation gives CASSFFRSTDTQYF.

The rearrangement links TRBV6-1 to TRBJ2-1, with 9 positions matching TRBD2. The CDR3 is 16 amino acids. Germline trimming cut 6 bases from V and 10 bases from J; bases unmatched to any gene: 16. CDR1 is MNHNS, CDR2 SASEGT, per germline. CDR3 coding DNA: TGTGCCAGCAGGAGCGGAGCGGGGGGAATGTTCGGGGAGCAGTTCTTC. Its protein product is CASRSGAGGMFGEQFF.

This clonotype has a count of ten or more. DNA for the CDR3: TGCGCCAGCAGCCAGCCCCGGGACCAGATAACCACAGATACGCAGTATTTT. Encoded protein: CASSQPRDQITTDTQYF. This sequence joins TRBV4-1 and TRBJ2-3; D is possibly TRBD1 or TRBD2 (5 bases each). The V end lost 3 bases, the J end lost 2 bases, and 18 bases lay between the germline ends. Germline V gene lookup returns CDR1 MGHRA and CDR2 YSYEKL. CDR3 size: 17 residues.

There are many counts of this clonotype. This sequence joins TRBV4-1 and TRBJ2-5, with 7 bases lining up with TRBD2. Germline CDR1 is MGHRA and CDR2 is YSYEKL. The junction had 13 bases not matched to a gene; V was cut back by 0 bases and J by 3 bases. This CDR3 contains 18 residues. In DNA form, the CDR3 reads TGCGCCAGCAGCCAAGATGGGCGGGGGTGGACTAGTAAAGAGACCCAGTACTTC. This sequence encodes CASSQDGRGWTSKETQYF.

This rearrangement joins TRBV2 to TRBJ2-7, with a weak D call TRBD2 (5 bases). CDR3 size: 12 residues. The germline gives CDR1 SNHLY, CDR2 FYNNEI. V gave up 8 bases and J gave up 4 bases, with 12 bases separating them. For the CDR3, the DNA is TGTGCCAGCGGCGGAGGCGGGTACGAGCAGTACTTC. This sequence encodes CASGGGGYEQYF.

This clonotype occurred a few times. This rearrangement joins TRBV10-1 to TRBJ1-2, with TRBD1 matching over 10 bases. Germline V gene lookup returns CDR1 WNHNN and CDR2 SYGVQD (reference sequence). The CDR3 extends over 12 amino acids. The junction had 2 bases not matched to a gene; V was cut back by 8 bases and J by 5 bases. This chain's CDR3 is CASLGQGYGYTF. The CDR3 DNA is TGCGCCAGCCTGGGACAGGGGTATGGCTACACCTTC.

Comments on this clonotype: One end of the junction fails to match germline, which may point to a read error. The chain links TRBV13 to TRBJ2-1; unclear D gene. This CDR3 comprises 13 residues. Looked up from germline, CDR1 is PRHDT and CDR2 is FYEKMQ (reference sequence). CDR3 in amino acids: CACSPNSYNEQFF. In DNA form, the CDR3 reads TGTGCCTGCAGCCCCAACAGCTACAATGAGCAGTTCTTC.

The gene calls are TRBV20-1 and TRBJ2-5; 16 nucleotides match TRBD2. J gave up 4 bases and V 1 base, and 12 bases lay outside the gene matches. Germline V CDR1 and CDR2: DFQATT, SNEGSKA (reference sequence). The CDR3 runs to 19 residues. DNA for the CDR3: TGCAGTGCTAGAGGATCGGGACTAGCGGGGGGGCAAGGAAGAGAGACCCAGTACTTC. It codes for CSARGSGLAGGQGRETQYF.

The chain is built from TRBV2 and TRBJ1-5, with no clear D. The length of the CDR3 is 13 residues. Germline lookup yields CDR1 SNHLY and CDR2 FYNNEI. V was cut by 6 bases and J by 4 bases, with 10 bases left in between. The CDR3 DNA follows: TGTGCCAGCAGCGTAGAGGGTAATCAGCCCCAGCATTTT. This sequence encodes CASSVEGNQPQHF. The variable domain in full, completed from reference TRBV2 and TRBJ1-5, reads EPEVTQTPSHQVTQMGQEVILRCVPISNHLYFYWYRQILGQKVEFLVSFYNNEISEKSEIFDDQFSVERPDGSNFTLKIRSTKLEDSAMYFCASSVEGNQPQHFGDGTRLSIL.

This clonotype was observed a few times. The CDR3 sequence is CASSRTRGRADTQYF. In DNA form, the CDR3 reads TGTGCCAGCAGCAGGACTAGGGGACGGGCAGATACGCAGTATTTT. This chain uses TRBV7-9 with TRBJ2-3; TRBD2 matches 7 bases. The CDR3 loop spans 15 amino acids. V gave up 5 bases and J gave up 4 bases; unmatched junction bases: 9. CDR1 and CDR2 (germline): SEHNR, FQNEAQ (reference sequence).

This clonotype appeared a few times. V usage is TRBV5-1 and J usage is TRBJ2-1; 9 bases agree with TRBD1. Trimming at V came to 0 bases and at J to 7 bases, leaving 8 bases not matched to a gene. This CDR3 comprises 16 residues. Per the germline V gene, CDR1 is SGHRS and CDR2 is YFSETQ. The CDR3 protein is CASSLVTGQGPNEQFF. The DNA for the CDR3 is TGCGCCAGCAGCTTGGTGACGGGACAGGGTCCTAATGAGCAGTTCTTC.

The table lists this clonotype with a few counts. The V gene is TRBV5-1, the J gene TRBJ2-7; TRBD2 aligns across 9 bases. The CDR3 is 15 residues long. The V and J ends lost 4 bases and 2 bases, in that order; junction bases with no gene match: 7. CDR1 SGHRS and CDR2 YFSETQ come from the germline V gene. Here the CDR3 DNA reads TGCGCCAGCAGCCTAGGGAGACTAGCGGCCTACGAGCAGTACTTC. Translating it yields CASSLGRLAAYEQYF.

The chain couples TRBV7-3 to TRBJ2-3; D call uncertain. Trimming shortened V by 5 bases and J by 2 bases, and 11 bases separated the two germline ends. The CDR3 loop spans 14 amino acids. Germline values: CDR1 SGHTA, CDR2 FQGTGA. The CDR3 loop reads CASSGSGITDTQYF. The CDR3 DNA reads TGTGCCAGCAGCGGGTCAGGAATCACAGATACGCAGTATTTT.

V and J are TRBV29-1 and TRBJ1-2, with 10 bases that match TRBD1. The germline V gene encodes CDR1 SQVTM and CDR2 ANQGSEA. Trimming removed 4 bases from V and 5 bases from J; junction bases left unmatched: 10. CDR3 size: 15 residues. The CDR3 DNA sequence: TGCAGCGTTGTAATAAGGGACAGGGGTAATTATGGCTACACCTTC. This gives the protein CSVVIRDRGNYGYTF.

The sample holds many counts of this clonotype. The chain employs TRBV6-5 and TRBJ2-5; 8 nucleotides match TRBD2. CDR3 size: 13 residues. From germline, CDR1 is MNHEY and CDR2 SVGAGI. Trimming at V came to 5 bases and at J to 4 bases, leaving 3 bases not matched to a gene. The CDR3 bases are TGTGCCAGCAGTGGGAGCGGGGGAGAGACCCAGTACTTC. Its translation: CASSGSGGETQYF.

The chain links TRBV9 to TRBJ2-1, with 15 positions matching TRBD2. Germline trimming cut 4 bases from V and 7 bases from J; bases unmatched to any gene: 6. The CDR3 spans 16 residues. Per germline, CDR1 SGDLS and CDR2 YYNGEE. The CDR3 bases are TGTGCCAGCAGCCCCGGACTAGCGGGGGGGAAGAATGAGCAGTTCTTC. Its protein product is CASSPGLAGGKNEQFF.

The rearrangement links TRBV10-1 to TRBJ2-3; D is uncertain. This CDR3 region has 12 residues. V lost 7 bases and J lost 2, with 7 bases in between. Per the germline V gene, CDR1 is WNHNN and CDR2 is SYGVQD (reference sequence). The CDR3 DNA is TGCGCCAGCAAGGTCTCCACAGATACGCAGTATTTT. Its protein product is CASKVSTDTQYF.

The gene calls are TRBV5-1 and TRBJ1-6; D gene ambiguous. The CDR3 loop spans 14 amino acids. Trimming left V 0 bases short and J 9 bases short, with 10 bases between. Germline CDR1 and CDR2: SGHRS and YFSETQ. CDR3: CASSLGPGTSPLHF. The CDR3 nucleotides read TGCGCCAGCAGCTTGGGACCTGGAACTTCACCCCTCCACTTT.

This clonotype was detected a few times. The gene calls are TRBV6-1 and TRBJ1-1; D gene uncertain. The CDR3 is made up of 14 amino acids. The V end was cut by 3 bases, the J end by 3 bases, with 11 bases between. The germline gives CDR1 MNHNS, CDR2 SASEGT. CDR3 amino acids: CASSDGNWDTEAFF. Written as DNA, the CDR3 is TGTGCCAGCAGTGACGGAAACTGGGACACTGAAGCTTTCTTT.

The chain is built from TRBV20-1 and TRBJ1-5; 9 bases fit TRBD1. J lost 4 bases, V lost 3 bases, and 7 bases had no gene match. Germline CDR1 is DFQATT and CDR2 is SNEGSKA (reference sequence). This CDR3 is built from 15 residues. The CDR3 protein is CSASARTGANQPQHF. The DNA of the CDR3 is TGCAGTGCTAGCGCCCGGACAGGGGCTAATCAGCCCCAGCATTTT.

There are a few counts of this clonotype. This chain uses TRBV20-1 with TRBJ2-1; possibly TRBD2 for D (5 bases). CDR3 length: 16 amino acids. CDR1 DFQATT and CDR2 SNEGSKA come from the germline V gene (reference sequence). With 2 bases removed from V and 0 bases from J, the gap between germline ends came to 14 bases. The CDR3 nucleotides read TGCAGTGCTAGATCGACTAACTCAAGCTCCTACAATGAGCAGTTCTTC. Amino acids: CSARSTNSSSYNEQFF.

The rearrangement joins TRBV5-1 to TRBJ2-1; 7 bases map to TRBD2. The CDR3 is made up of 15 amino acids. Trimming took 7 bases from V and 8 from J; bases not matched to a gene: 15. Per germline, CDR1 SGHRS and CDR2 YFSETQ. CDR3 coding DNA: TGCGCCAGCCGACGGGCTAGTGGGGGGGGGGATGAGCAGTTCTTC. Translating it yields CASRRASGGGDEQFF.

This clonotype has a handful of counts. The CDR3 sequence: CASSRRVAGGKRTDTQYF. The CDR3 DNA reads TGTGCCAGCAGTCGCCGCGTAGCGGGGGGCAAGAGGACAGATACGCAGTATTTT. The chain couples TRBV12-3 or TRBV12-4 to TRBJ2-3; 10 bases are a match to TRBD2. V gave up 5 bases and J gave up 3 bases; unmatched junction bases: 14. The CDR3 runs to 18 residues.

This clonotype was detected only once. This rearrangement joins TRBV14 to TRBJ1-2; TRBD1 is a possible D gene (6 bases). The V end lost 4 bases, the J end lost 2 bases, and 17 bases lay between the germline ends. Germline V gene sequence: CDR1 SGHDN, CDR2 FVKESK. CDR3 length: 16 amino acids. In nucleotides, the CDR3 is TGTGCCAGCAGCCGAGGGGGGGTTTATGCAAACTATGGCTACACCTTC. This translates into CASSRGGVYANYGYTF.

This clonotype came up a few times. The chain joins TRBV5-4 to TRBJ1-1; D is perhaps TRBD1 (5 bases). The CDR3 extends over 15 amino acids. Trimming left V 4 bases short and J 0 bases short, with 13 bases between. Looked up from germline, CDR1 is SGHNT and CDR2 is YYREEE (reference sequence). This CDR3 reads CASSVNRYMNTEAFF. In nucleotides, the CDR3 is TGTGCCAGCAGCGTAAACAGGTACATGAACACTGAAGCTTTCTTT.

This chain links TRBV7-3 with TRBJ2-3, with TRBD2 identical over 8 bases. From germline, CDR1 is SGHTA and CDR2 FQGTGA. The CDR3 contains 15 residues. V lost 5 bases, J lost 2 bases, and 6 bases stayed unmatched. This chain's CDR3 is CASSVSGVLTDTQYF. Written as DNA, the CDR3 is TGTGCCAGCAGCGTTAGCGGGGTTCTCACAGATACGCAGTATTTT. Variable domain in full (rest from reference TRBV7-3 and TRBJ2-3): GAGVSQTPSNKVTEKGKYVELRCDPISGHTALYWYRQSLGQGPEFLIYFQGTGAADDSGLPNDRFFAVRPEGSVSTLKIQRTERGDSAVYLCASSVSGVLTDTQYFGPGTRLTVL.